This TCR beta chain was profiled in a study of T cell clonality in common variable immunodeficiency. Study-level findings and limits: Common variable immunodeficiency TCR beta sequences reportedly had fewer deletions and N-nucleotide insertions.

Using immunoSEQ multiplex PCR, the repertoire was profiled, and TCRdb retains in-frame clones only, with some absent. The sample holds some 30,000 clones, and no clone turns up only once. With 5 bases removed from V and 8 bases from J, the gap between germline ends came to 13 bases. The CDR3 runs to 13 residues. Germline V gives CDR1 LNHDA, CDR2 SQIVND (reference sequence). This clone was recorded a few times. Its specificity is not known. The CDR3 goes on 3 residues after the read ends, and that part is filled in from the germline J gene. Sequencing was performed on peripheral blood mononuclear cells. This receptor was obtained from a human donor with common variable immunodeficiency. The rearrangement uses TRBV19 and TRBJ2-4, with D tentatively TRBD1 (5 bases). CDR3 DNA (partial): TGTGCCAGTAGTGTCAGGGTCCGGGACATT. Translated, it gives CASSVRVRDI. Given in full, the CDR3 is CASSVRVRDIQYF.